This paragraph covers one T cell receptor beta chain sequence. Per the authors' pipeline: Amplification with reference gene primers provided the estimates of nucleated cell counts. Sequencing was performed with immunoSEQ multiplex PCR; in TCRdb, only in-frame clones are kept and a portion is missing. V, J and clone size derive from that table, while D and trimming were established from the DNA sequence. There are about 97,000 clones in the sample; around 84% occur only once, and about 1.7% lies in the top ten. The data belong to a study of blood T cell repertoires in COVID-19. Study-wide context: Samples taken during acute and convalescent COVID-19 were collected in the United States, Italy and Spain. In each case, the material was cDNA or gDNA derived from T cells, B-cell-depleted T cells, or PBMCs.

The CDR3 has 11 residues. Trimming took 6 bases from V and 12 from J, leaving 14 bases between them. Germline values: CDR1 LGHNT, CDR2 FRNRAP. The sequence was collected from a woman aged 65 to 85 with active or convalescent COVID-19. The source material was peripheral blood. The V and J genes are TRBV12-5 and TRBJ1-1; a weak D match, TRBD1 (5 bases). CDR3 nucleotides: TGTGCTAGTGGCCTCAAGGGGAGGCCTTTCTTT. It specifies CASGLKGRPFF. The entire variable domain, with the rest obtained from reference TRBV12-5 and TRBJ1-1, is as follows: DARVTQTPRHKVTEMGQEVTMRCQPILGHNTVFWYRQTMMQGLELLAYFRNRAPLDDSGMPKDRFSAEMPDATLATLKIQPSEPRDSAVYFCASGLKGRPFFGQGTRLTVV.